This T cell receptor beta chain was recovered during a study of T-cell reconstitution after alpha-beta-depleted transplantation in children (dated by TCRdb to about 2016). Regarding the complete study: Using TCR repertoire profiling, the study quantitatively followed how T-cell immune reconstitution unfolded in children after TCRalphabeta/CD19-depleted allogeneic hematopoietic cell transplantation. Overall study outcomes, separate from this receptor: In some patients, high TCRbeta diversity at day 60 was attributed to recipient T cells and intrathymic progenitors that had survived conditioning. Over the following months the frequencies of hyperexpanded clones went down, and after one year T-cell counts and TCRbeta diversity were mostly credited to newly produced T cells. The apparently early alphabetaT-cell count recovery about two months after transplant was reportedly dependent on only several hundred rapidly expanded clones derived from non-depleted graft cells.

The CDR3 runs 12 residues from the cysteine to the phenylalanine. The entry retains the CDR3 DNA only, 36 bases that are in frame from base 1. CDR1 and CDR2, looked up from the germline V gene, are SQVTM and ANQGSEA. V and J lose 2 bases and 10 bases, and a span of 14 bases separates them. For this clonotype: The target of this receptor is not known. Base qualities are missing; no much larger clone stands one base away.

Libraries were constructed by PCR. Reads for this sample came from an Illumina HiSeq 2500. TCR library preparation used molecular barcoding, with unique molecular identifiers applied to normalize quantification of the TCRbeta repertoire. The raw public data were reprocessed by TCRdb itself: fastp quality trimming at Q25, MiXCR clonotype calling, in-frame beta chains only. For every CDR3 protein sequence, its rows merge into one entry that carries the most common genes and DNA. Here the sample has fewer than 1 million distinct CDR3 sequences; roughly 15% occur a single time. Clones ranked in the top ten supply 5% of the sample. The treatment or condition label, read with the paper, signifies: allogeneic hematopoietic cell transplantation with graft depleted of TCRalphabeta T cells and CD19 B cells. Transplant recipients were children who received TCRalphabeta/CD19-depleted allogeneic hematopoietic cell grafts.

The sequence joins TRBV29-1 to TRBJ1-1; TRBD1 is possibly the D segment (5 matching bases). This receptor was obtained from a male patient younger than 18 who had a stem cell transplant for acute lymphoblastic leukemia, so the T cells may come from the graft donor. The sequenced sample was PBMCs, mostly from graft donor cells, obtained 360 days after TCRalphabeta/CD19-depleted stem cell transplant. In nucleotides, the sequence is TGCAGCGTTGAATCGGGGGGGTTGCTAGCTTTCTTT. Its protein is CSVESGGLLAFF.